This TCR beta chain was recovered during a study of T cell responses to AZD1222 COVID-19 vaccine. The CDR3 consists of 16 residues. With 4 bases clipped from V and 8 bases from J, the junction kept 14 bases outside the gene matches. Germline loops: CDR1 SEHNR, CDR2 FQNEAQ (reference sequence). The method was immunoSEQ multiplex PCR; TCRdb's version includes in-frame clones alone and lacks a portion of them. Here the sample spans tens of thousands of clones, around 93% being singletons. The chain has TRBV7-9 and TRBJ1-2; TRBD1 aligns across 9 bases. The sequence was collected from an adult who received the AZD1222 COVID-19 vaccine. This sample comprised peripheral blood, obtained 28 days after the second AZD1222 dose. The CDR3 nucleotides read TGTGCCAGCAGCTCCAGGACCGAACAGGGGGCGAAGGGCTACACCTTC. This sequence encodes CASSSRTEQGAKGYTF.